This T cell receptor beta chain was profiled in a study of molecular identifiers for immune sequencing clone quantification. The germline CDR1 and CDR2 sequences are SGHVS and FQNEAQ. The V gene lost 2 bases and the J gene lost 6 bases, with 13 bases spanning the gap. The CDR3 runs to 15 residues. TCRdb ran MiXCR on the PCR reads and lists one entry per CDR3 protein. The data hold 65,000 or so distinct CDR3 sequences, with around a sixth observed a single time. Study conclusions and caveats: The study found clones above 20 RNA copies held over 97% of effector molecules and under 1% in naive cells.

This clonotype has only one observation. Its cognate antigen is unknown. This receptor was identified in a human donor in good health. Some libraries in this study had Jurkat cell RNA spiked in. Sequencing was carried out using naive CD8+ T cells from blood, with Jurkat cell RNA spiked in. Subset indicated: FACS-sorted CD8+CD4-CCR7+CD45RA+ naive T cells. The chain uses TRBV7-8 and TRBJ2-2; perhaps TRBD1 as D (5 bases). The CDR3 reads CASSLYLDNPGELFF. CDR3 sequence (DNA): TGTGCCAGCAGCTTATATCTGGACAACCCCGGGGAGCTGTTTTTT.